What follows describes a single TCR beta chain. Its antigen is unidentified. The data originate from a study of shared clonotypes between healthy human individuals. For the study at large: Donors had three CD4 naive, three CD4 memory, two CD8 naive and one CD8 memory plate apiece.

V was pared by 8 bases and J by 3 bases, with 6 bases between. Per the germline V gene, CDR1 is SGHTA and CDR2 is FQGNSA. The CDR3 runs to 11 residues. Study-wide points: Incomplete sequencing of sorted subsets was indicated by rarefaction despite large depth. Lower generation probabilities were found for non-shared clonotypes than for those shared by all four donors. Naive subsets typically showed greater estimated richness than memory subsets.

Measured with immunoSEQ multiplex PCR; TCRdb has only the in-frame clones, and not every one. The sample has about 2 million clones; about 95% are singletons. Naive CD8 cells lacked CD45RO, underwent positive selection for CCR7 and left out terminally differentiated effector memory CD45RA+ cells. The specimen was naive CD8+ T cells sorted from blood. The J gene is TRBJ2-3, the V gene TRBV7-2, with no clear D. This clonotype was sampled from a man younger than 35 in good health. The CDR3 DNA reads as TGTGCCAGCGCCCGAACAGATACGCAGTATTTT. Protein: CASARTDTQYF.